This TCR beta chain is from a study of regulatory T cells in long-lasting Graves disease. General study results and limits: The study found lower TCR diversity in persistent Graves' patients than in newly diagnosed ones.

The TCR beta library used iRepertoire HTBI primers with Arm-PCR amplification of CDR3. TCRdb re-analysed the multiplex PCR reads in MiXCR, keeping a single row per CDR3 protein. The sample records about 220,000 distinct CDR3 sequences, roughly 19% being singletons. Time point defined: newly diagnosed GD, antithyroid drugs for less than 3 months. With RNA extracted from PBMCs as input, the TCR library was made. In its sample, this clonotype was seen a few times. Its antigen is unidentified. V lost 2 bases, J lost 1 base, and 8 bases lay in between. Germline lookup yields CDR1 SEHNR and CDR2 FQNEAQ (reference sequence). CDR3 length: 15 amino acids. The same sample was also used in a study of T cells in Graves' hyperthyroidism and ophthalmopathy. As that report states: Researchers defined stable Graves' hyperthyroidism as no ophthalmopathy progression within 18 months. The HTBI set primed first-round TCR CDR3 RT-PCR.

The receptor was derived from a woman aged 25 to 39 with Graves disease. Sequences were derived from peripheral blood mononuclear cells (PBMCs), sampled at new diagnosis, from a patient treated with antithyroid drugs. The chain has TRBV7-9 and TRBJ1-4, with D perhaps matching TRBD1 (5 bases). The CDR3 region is CASSLKGVTNEKLFF. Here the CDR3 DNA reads TGTGCCAGCAGCTTAAAAGGGGTAACTAATGAAAAACTGTTTTTT.